This T cell receptor beta chain was profiled in a study of T cells in pancreatic ductal adenocarcinoma. Selected pancreatic ductal adenocarcinoma patients had undergone surgery without neoadjuvant therapy. Looked up from germline, CDR1 is SGHTA and CDR2 is FQGNSA. The CDR3 sequence is 14 residues long. Trimming removed 1 base at V and 2 bases at J, with 8 bases between. The assay was immunoSEQ multiplex PCR, and TCRdb's table has in-frame clones only and misses some. The sample holds about 29,000 clones, roughly nine tenths seen once. Study observations and caveats: Mean clonality was approximately 0.1 in tumors and roughly 0.066 in blood, not significantly different. Results skew toward the minority of patients with early-stage disease. Tumors hold more CD45RO+ effector T cells, which may bias toward lower diversity. Blood had more productive templates and about 7.9-fold more unique clonotypes than tumor.

To note about this clone: Antigen specificity is unknown.

This clonotype originated in a human donor with pancreatic ductal adenocarcinoma. The chain combines TRBV7-2 with TRBJ1-2, with a possible D match to TRBD1 (5 bases). Sequencing was done on a sample of PBMCs. CDR3 bases: TGTGCCAGCAGCTTAGGTGGGGCGAACTATGGCTACACCTTC. Its protein product is CASSLGGANYGYTF.